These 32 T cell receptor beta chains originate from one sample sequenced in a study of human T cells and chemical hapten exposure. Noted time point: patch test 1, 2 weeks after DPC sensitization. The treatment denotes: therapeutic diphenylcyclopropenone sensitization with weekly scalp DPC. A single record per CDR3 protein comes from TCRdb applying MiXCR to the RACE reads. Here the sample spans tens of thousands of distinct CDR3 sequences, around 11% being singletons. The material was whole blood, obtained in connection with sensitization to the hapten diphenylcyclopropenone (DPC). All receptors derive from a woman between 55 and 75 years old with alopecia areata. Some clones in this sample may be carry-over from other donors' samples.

CDR3 sequence reads: CAWTTGAERAFF. In nucleotides, the CDR3 is TGTGCCTGGACGACAGGGGCTGAGAGAGCTTTCTTT. The J gene is TRBJ1-1, the V gene TRBV30; TRBD1 agrees at 8 bases. Germline V gene sequence: CDR1 GTSNPN, CDR2 SVGIG (reference sequence). V gave up 4 bases and J gave up 10 bases; unmatched junction bases: 8. The CDR3 covers 12 residues.

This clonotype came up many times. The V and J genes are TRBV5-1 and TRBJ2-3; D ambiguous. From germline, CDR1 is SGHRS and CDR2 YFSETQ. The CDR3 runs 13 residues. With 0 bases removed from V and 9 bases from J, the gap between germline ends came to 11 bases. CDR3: CASSLDRYDTQYF. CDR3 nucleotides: TGCGCCAGCAGCTTGGATCGGTATGACACGCAGTATTTT.

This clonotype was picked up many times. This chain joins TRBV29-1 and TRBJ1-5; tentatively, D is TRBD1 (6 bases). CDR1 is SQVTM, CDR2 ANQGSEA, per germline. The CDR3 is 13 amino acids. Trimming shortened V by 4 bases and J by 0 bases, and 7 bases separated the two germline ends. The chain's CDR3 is CSVVTGSNQPQHF. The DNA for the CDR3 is TGCAGCGTTGTGACAGGTAGCAATCAGCCCCAGCATTTT.

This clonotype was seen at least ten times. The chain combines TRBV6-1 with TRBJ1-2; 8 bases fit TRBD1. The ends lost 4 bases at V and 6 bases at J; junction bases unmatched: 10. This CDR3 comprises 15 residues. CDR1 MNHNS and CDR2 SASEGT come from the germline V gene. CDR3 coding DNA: TGTGCCAGCAGTGCTCTGTTGCAGGGGGCAAATGGCTACACCTTC. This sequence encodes CASSALLQGANGYTF.

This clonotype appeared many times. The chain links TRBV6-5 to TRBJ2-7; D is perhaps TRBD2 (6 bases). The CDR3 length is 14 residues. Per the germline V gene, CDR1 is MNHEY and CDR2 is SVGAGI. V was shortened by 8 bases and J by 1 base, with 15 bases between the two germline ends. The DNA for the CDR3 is TGTGCCAGCGGAACGAGGAGGGGTTCCTACGAGCAGTACTTC. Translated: CASGTRRGSYEQYF.

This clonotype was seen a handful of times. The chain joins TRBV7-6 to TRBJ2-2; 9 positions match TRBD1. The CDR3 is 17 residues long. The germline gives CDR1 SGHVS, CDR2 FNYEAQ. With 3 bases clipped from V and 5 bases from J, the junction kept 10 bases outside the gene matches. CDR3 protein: CASSFLVTGGGTGELFF. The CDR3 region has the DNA TGTGCCAGCAGCTTCCTGGTTACAGGGGGCGGGACCGGGGAGCTGTTTTTT.

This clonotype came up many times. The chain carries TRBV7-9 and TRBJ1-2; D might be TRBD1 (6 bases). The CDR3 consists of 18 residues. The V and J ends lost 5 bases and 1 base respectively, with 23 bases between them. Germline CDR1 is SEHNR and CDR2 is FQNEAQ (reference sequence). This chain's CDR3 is CASSRTRPQGKDNYGYTF. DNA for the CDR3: TGTGCCAGCAGCCGGACCCGTCCCCAGGGGAAGGATAACTATGGCTACACCTTC.

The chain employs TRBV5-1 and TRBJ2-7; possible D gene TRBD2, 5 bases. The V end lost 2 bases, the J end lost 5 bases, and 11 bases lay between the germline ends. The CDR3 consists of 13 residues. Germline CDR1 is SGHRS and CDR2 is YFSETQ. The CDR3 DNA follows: TGCGCCAGCAGCTTAGGGCCCGGGAACGAGCAGTACTTC. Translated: CASSLGPGNEQYF.

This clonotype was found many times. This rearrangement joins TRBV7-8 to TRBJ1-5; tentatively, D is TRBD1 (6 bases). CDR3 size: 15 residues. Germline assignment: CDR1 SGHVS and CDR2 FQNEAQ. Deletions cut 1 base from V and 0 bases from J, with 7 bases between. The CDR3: CASSLDRVSNQPQHF. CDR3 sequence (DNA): TGTGCCAGCAGCTTAGACAGGGTTAGCAATCAGCCCCAGCATTTT. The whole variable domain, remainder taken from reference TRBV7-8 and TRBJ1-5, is GAGVSQSPRYKVAKRGQDVALRCDPISGHVSLFWYQQALGQGPEFLTYFQNEAQLDKSGLPSDRFFAERPEGSVSTLKIQRTQQEDSAVYLCASSLDRVSNQPQHFGDGTRLSIL.

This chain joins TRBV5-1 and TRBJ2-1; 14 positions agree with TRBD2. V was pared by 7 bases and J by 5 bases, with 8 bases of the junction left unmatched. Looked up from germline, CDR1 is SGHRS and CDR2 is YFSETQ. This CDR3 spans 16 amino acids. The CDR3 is CASGYPGLAGDNEQFF. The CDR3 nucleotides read TGCGCCAGCGGCTACCCGGGACTAGCGGGGGACAATGAGCAGTTCTTC.

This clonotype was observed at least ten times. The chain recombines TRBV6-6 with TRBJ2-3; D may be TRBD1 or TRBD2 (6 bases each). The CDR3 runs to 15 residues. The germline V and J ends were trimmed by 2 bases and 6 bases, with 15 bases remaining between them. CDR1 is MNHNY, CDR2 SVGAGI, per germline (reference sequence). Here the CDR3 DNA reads TGTGCCAGCAGTTACCTGACGGGGGCCGAGGATACGCAGTATTTT. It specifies CASSYLTGAEDTQYF.

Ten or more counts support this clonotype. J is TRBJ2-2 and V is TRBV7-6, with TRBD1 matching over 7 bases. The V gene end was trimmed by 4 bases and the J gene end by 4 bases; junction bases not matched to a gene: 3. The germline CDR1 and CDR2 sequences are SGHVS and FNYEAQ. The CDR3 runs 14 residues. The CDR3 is CASSSGQSTGELFF. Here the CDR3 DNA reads TGTGCCAGCAGCTCGGGACAGAGCACCGGGGAGCTGTTTTTT. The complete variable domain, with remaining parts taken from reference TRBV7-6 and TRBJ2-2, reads GAGVSQSPRYKVTKRGQDVALRCDPISGHVSLYWYRQALGQGPEFLTYFNYEAQQDKSGLPNDRFSAERPEGSISTLTIQRTEQRDSAMYRCASSSGQSTGELFFGEGSRLTVL.

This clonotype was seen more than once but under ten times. The CDR3 loop reads CASSTHGGEQYF. The DNA for the CDR3 is TGTGCCAGCAGCACACACGGAGGGGAGCAGTACTTC. The rearrangement uses TRBV28 and TRBJ2-7; D is perhaps TRBD2 (6 bases). Germline V lookup: CDR1 MDHEN, CDR2 SYDVKM. The CDR3 has 12 residues. With 6 bases removed from V and 7 bases from J, the gap between germline ends came to 13 bases.

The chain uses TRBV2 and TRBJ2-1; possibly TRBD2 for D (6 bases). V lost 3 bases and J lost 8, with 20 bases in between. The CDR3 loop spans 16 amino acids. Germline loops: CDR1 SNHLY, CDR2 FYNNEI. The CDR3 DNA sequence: TGTGCCAGCAGTGAGAGGAGGGCAGGGCCGAGGGATGAGCAGTTCTTC. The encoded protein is CASSERRAGPRDEQFF.

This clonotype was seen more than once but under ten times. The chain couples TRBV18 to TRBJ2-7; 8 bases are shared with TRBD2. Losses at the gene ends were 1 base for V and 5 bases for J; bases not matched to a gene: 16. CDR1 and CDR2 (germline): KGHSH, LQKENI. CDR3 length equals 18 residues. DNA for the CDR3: TGTGCCAGCTCACCACAGGTTAGCGGGGTTGACCTAGGAGACGAGCAGTACTTC. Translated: CASSPQVSGVDLGDEQYF.

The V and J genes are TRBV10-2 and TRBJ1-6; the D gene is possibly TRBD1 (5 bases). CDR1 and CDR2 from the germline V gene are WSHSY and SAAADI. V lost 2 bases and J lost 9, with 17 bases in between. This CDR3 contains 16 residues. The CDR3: CASSEAGALLGSPLHF. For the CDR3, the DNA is TGCGCCAGCAGTGAGGCCGGGGCCCTCCTGGGTTCACCCCTCCACTTT.

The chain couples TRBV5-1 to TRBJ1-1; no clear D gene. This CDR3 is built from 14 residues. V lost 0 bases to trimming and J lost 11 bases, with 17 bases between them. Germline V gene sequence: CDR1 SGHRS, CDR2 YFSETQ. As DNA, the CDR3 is TGCGCCAGCAGCTTGGAGCAATGGCGGAATAGGGCTTTCTTT. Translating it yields CASSLEQWRNRAFF.

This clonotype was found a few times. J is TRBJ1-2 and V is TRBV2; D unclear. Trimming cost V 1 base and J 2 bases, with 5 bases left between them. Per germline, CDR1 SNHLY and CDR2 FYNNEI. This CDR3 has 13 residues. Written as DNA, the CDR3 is TGTGCCAGCAGTGAAGTTGTCAACTATGGCTACACCTTC. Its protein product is CASSEVVNYGYTF.

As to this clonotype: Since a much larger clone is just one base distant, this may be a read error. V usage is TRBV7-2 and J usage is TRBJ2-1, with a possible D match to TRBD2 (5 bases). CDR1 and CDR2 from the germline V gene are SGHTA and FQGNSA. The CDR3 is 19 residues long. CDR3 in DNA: TGTGCCGGCAGCTTACGATGGACGGCCCAAGGAGGTGGGGTAAATGAGCAGTTCTTC. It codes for CAGSLRWTAQGGGVNEQFF.

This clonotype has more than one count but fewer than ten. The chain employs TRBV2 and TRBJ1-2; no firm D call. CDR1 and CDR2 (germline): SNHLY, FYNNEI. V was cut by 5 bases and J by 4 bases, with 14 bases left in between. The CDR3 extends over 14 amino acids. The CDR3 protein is CASSSFFEGYGYTF. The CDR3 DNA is TGTGCCAGCAGTTCTTTTTTCGAGGGCTATGGCTACACCTTC.

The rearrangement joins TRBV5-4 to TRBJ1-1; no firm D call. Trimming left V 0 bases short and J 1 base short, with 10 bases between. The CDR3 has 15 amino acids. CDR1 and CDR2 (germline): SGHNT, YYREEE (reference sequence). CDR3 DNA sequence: TGTGCCAGCAGCTTGGAGCTTGGAGCGAACACTGAAGCTTTCTTT. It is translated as CASSLELGANTEAFF.

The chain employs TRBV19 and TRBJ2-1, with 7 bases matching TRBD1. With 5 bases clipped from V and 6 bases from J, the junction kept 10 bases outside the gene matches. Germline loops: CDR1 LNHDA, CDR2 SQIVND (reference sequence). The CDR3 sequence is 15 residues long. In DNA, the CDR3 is TGTGCCAGTAGTCCTACAGGGGCCTACTCCAATGAGCAGTTCTTC. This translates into CASSPTGAYSNEQFF.

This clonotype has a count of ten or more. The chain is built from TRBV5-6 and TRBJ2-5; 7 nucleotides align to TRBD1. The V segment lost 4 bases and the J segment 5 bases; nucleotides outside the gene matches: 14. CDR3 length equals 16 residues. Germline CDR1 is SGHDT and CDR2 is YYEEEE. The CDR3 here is CASSIGAGGAGETQYF. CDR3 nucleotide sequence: TGTGCCAGCAGCATAGGCGCAGGGGGAGCAGGGGAGACCCAGTACTTC.

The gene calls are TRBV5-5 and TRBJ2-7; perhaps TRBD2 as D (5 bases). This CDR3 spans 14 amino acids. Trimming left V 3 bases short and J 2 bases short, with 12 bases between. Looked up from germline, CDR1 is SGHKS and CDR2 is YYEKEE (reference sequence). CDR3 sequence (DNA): TGTGCCAGCAGCTCGGGGTCACTAACCTACGAGCAGTACTTC. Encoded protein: CASSSGSLTYEQYF.

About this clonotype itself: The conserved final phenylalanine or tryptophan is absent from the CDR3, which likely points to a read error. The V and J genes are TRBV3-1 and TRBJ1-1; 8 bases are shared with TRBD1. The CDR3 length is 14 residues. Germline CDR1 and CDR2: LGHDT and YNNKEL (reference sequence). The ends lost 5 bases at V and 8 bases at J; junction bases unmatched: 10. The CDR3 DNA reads TGTGCCAGCAGCTCCCAGGACAGGGAAGTAGAAGCTTTCTCT. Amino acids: CASSSQDREVEAFS.

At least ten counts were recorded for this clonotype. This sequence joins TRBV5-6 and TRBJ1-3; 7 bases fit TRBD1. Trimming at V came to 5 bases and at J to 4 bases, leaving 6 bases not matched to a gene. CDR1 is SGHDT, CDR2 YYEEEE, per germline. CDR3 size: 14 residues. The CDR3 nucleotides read TGTGCCAGCAGTCACGGGACAGCCGGAAACACCATATATTTT. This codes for CASSHGTAGNTIYF.

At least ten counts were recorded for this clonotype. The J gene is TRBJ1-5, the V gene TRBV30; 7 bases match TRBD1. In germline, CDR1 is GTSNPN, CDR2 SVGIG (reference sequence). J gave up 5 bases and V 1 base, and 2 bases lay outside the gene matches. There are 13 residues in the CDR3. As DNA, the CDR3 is TGTGCCTGGAGTGCGGGACAGCATCAGCCCCAGCATTTT. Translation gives CAWSAGQHQPQHF.

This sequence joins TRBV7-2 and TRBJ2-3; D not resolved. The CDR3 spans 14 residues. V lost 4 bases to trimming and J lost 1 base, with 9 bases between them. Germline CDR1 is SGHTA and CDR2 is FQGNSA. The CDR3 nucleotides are TGTGCCAGCAGCTCATACCTTGGCACAGATACGCAGTATTTT. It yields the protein CASSSYLGTDTQYF. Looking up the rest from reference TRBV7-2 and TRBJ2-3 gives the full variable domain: GAGVSQSPSNKVTEKGKDVELRCDPISGHTALYWYRQSLGQGLEFLIYFQGNSAPDKSGLPSDRFSAERTGGSVSTLTIQRTQQEDSAVYLCASSSYLGTDTQYFGPGTRLTVL.

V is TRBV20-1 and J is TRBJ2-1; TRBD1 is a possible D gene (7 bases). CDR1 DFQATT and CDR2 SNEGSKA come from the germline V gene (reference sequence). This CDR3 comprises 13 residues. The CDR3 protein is CGGGQSSYNEQFF. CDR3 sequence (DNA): TGCGGAGGGGGACAGAGCTCCTACAATGAGCAGTTCTTC.

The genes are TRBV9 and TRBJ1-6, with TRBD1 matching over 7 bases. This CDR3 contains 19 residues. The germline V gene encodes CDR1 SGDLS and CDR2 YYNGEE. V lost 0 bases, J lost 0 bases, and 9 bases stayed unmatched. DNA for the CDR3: TGTGCCAGCAGCGTAGAAGTAGGGGGCCTTAGCTCCTATAATTCACCCCTCCACTTT. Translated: CASSVEVGGLSSYNSPLHF.

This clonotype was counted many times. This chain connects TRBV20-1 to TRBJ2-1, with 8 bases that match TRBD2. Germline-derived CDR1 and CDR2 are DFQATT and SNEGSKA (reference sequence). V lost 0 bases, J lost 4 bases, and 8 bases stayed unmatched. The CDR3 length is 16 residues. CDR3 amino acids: CSARDPRTSNYNEQFF. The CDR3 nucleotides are TGCAGTGCTAGAGATCCCAGGACTAGCAATTACAATGAGCAGTTCTTC.

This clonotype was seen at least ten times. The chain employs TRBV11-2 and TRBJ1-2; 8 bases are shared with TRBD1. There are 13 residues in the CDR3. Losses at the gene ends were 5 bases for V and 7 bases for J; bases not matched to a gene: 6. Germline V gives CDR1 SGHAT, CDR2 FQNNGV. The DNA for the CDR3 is TGTGCCAGCAGCCCTCAGGGGGCGCTTGGCTACACCTTC. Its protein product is CASSPQGALGYTF.